The 27 T cell receptor beta chains below all came from one sample that was sequenced in a study of shared clonotypes between healthy human individuals. Terminally differentiated effector memory CD45RA+ cells were excluded by CCR7 positive selection of CD45RO-negative cells. Some clones are missing from TCRdb's copy, which holds only in-frame ones; the method was immunoSEQ multiplex PCR. The sample consists of roughly 2,000,000 clones, about 93% of them appearing once. Sequencing was carried out using naive CD8+ T cells from PBMCs. The receptors stem from a man aged 18 to 30 in good health. Some clones in this sample may be carry-over from other donors' samples.

The V call is TRBV9, the J call TRBJ2-7; TRBD2 aligns across 11 bases. Germline V gives CDR1 SGDLS, CDR2 YYNGEE. V was clipped by 2 bases and J by 2 bases; unmatched bases: 3. This CDR3 has 15 amino acids. This CDR3 is CASSVSGRGAYEQYF. CDR3 DNA sequence: TGTGCCAGCAGCGTTAGCGGGAGGGGTGCCTACGAGCAGTACTTC.

V usage is TRBV27 and J usage is TRBJ1-2; D unresolved. The germline CDR1 and CDR2 sequences are MNHEY and SMNVEV (reference sequence). V gave up 5 bases and J gave up 3 bases, with 10 bases separating them. CDR3 length: 13 amino acids. CDR3 in amino acids: CASSTPLHYGYTF. CDR3 nucleotide sequence: TGTGCCAGCAGTACCCCACTTCACTATGGCTACACCTTC.

The chain joins TRBV5-6 to TRBJ2-3; no clear D. Looked up from germline, CDR1 is SGHDT and CDR2 is YYEEEE. This CDR3 contains 13 residues. V was pared by 2 bases and J by 6 bases, with 10 bases between. This CDR3 is CASSFGSADTQYF. Here the CDR3 DNA reads TGTGCCAGCAGCTTCGGTTCGGCGGATACGCAGTATTTT. Looking up the rest from reference TRBV5-6 and TRBJ2-3 gives the full variable domain: DAGVTQSPTHLIKTRGQQVTLRCSPKSGHDTVSWYQQALGQGPQFIFQYYEEEERQRGNFPDRFSGHQFPNYSSELNVNALLLGDSALYLCASSFGSADTQYFGPGTRLTVL.

The rearrangement links TRBV7-9 to TRBJ2-7, with D possibly matching TRBD2 (6 bases). Trimming removed 3 bases at V and 2 bases at J, with 17 bases between. The CDR3 extends over 16 amino acids. Germline CDR1 reads SEHNR; CDR2 reads FQNEAQ (reference sequence). CDR3 sequence (DNA): TGTGCCAGCAGCTTGGTGGGCGGGAAGTTAACCTACGAGCAGTACTTC. Translated: CASSLVGGKLTYEQYF.

This clone came up a few times. The gene calls are TRBV11-2 and TRBJ1-1, with D possibly matching TRBD1 (5 bases). The CDR3 length is 11 residues. The V and J ends lost 6 bases and 5 bases respectively, with 7 bases between them. Looked up from germline, CDR1 is SGHAT and CDR2 is FQNNGV. The CDR3 DNA is TGTGCCAGCAGGGGGGGGACTGAAGCTTTCTTT. This sequence encodes CASRGGTEAFF.

The chain recombines TRBV28 with TRBJ1-5; 8 positions agree with TRBD1. The CDR3 sequence is 15 residues long. CDR1 and CDR2 (germline): MDHEN, SYDVKM. V trimming: 3 bases; J trimming: 7 bases; junction bases outside the gene matches: 8. This CDR3 is CASSLWQGAGQPQHF. CDR3 bases: TGTGCCAGCAGTTTGTGGCAGGGGGCAGGACAGCCCCAGCATTTT.

The chain uses TRBV13 and TRBJ2-6; a weak D match, TRBD2 (5 bases). CDR1 and CDR2 from the germline V gene are PRHDT and FYEKMQ (reference sequence). V was trimmed by 0 bases and J by 2 bases, leaving 5 bases between them. This CDR3 is built from 15 residues. This chain's CDR3 is CASSLGGTGANVLTF. CDR3 DNA sequence: TGTGCCAGCAGCTTAGGCGGGACTGGGGCCAACGTCCTGACTTTC.

This clone was observed once. The gene calls are TRBV10-3 and TRBJ1-5; TRBD1 might be the D (6 bases). The ends were cut back, 7 bases at V and 6 bases at J, with 13 bases in the middle. Germline V lookup: CDR1 ENHRY, CDR2 SYGVKD. The CDR3 covers 13 residues. The CDR3 sequence is CAITGGQGQPQHF. The CDR3 DNA reads as TGTGCCATCACGGGGGGCCAGGGTCAGCCCCAGCATTTT.

The CDR3 loop is CSATGQFSGNTIYF. The CDR3 bases are TGCAGCGCCACTGGACAGTTCTCTGGAAACACCATATATTTT. The J gene is TRBJ1-3, the V gene TRBV29-1; weak D call: TRBD1 (6 bases). Deletions cut 7 bases from V and 0 bases from J, with 13 bases between. This CDR3 region has 14 residues. CDR1 is SQVTM, CDR2 ANQGSEA, per germline.

Here the CDR3 reads CASSLRDISDYEQYF. The CDR3 nucleotides are TGTGCCAGCAGTTTAAGGGACATATCTGACTACGAGCAGTACTTC. V gene TRBV28 combines with J gene TRBJ2-7; the D gene is possibly TRBD1 (6 bases). This CDR3 contains 15 residues. Trimming removed 2 bases at V and 3 bases at J, with 14 bases between. Germline CDR1 is MDHEN and CDR2 is SYDVKM.

V and J are TRBV9 and TRBJ2-7; possible D gene TRBD1, 5 bases. The CDR3 is made up of 14 amino acids. The germline gives CDR1 SGDLS, CDR2 YYNGEE. V gave up 0 bases and J gave up 5 bases, with 12 bases separating them. CDR3 sequence: CASSVGAGLNEQYF. In nucleotides, the CDR3 is TGTGCCAGCAGCGTAGGGGCAGGGTTAAACGAGCAGTACTTC.

The CDR3 loop is CASSSWEVNTGELFF. The CDR3 bases are TGTGCCAGCAGCTCTTGGGAGGTGAACACCGGGGAGCTGTTTTTT. The chain couples TRBV5-4 to TRBJ2-2; D might be TRBD2 (6 bases). Germline V gene data show CDR1 as SGHNT and CDR2 as YYREEE (reference sequence). Trimming took off 3 bases at V and 1 base at J, with 10 bases between the two ends. The CDR3 has 15 amino acids.

The chain recombines TRBV7-6 with TRBJ2-1; 8 positions agree with TRBD2. The CDR3 runs to 15 residues. Per the germline V gene, CDR1 is SGHVS and CDR2 is FNYEAQ. V lost 5 bases to trimming and J lost 1 base; unmatched junction nucleotides: 4. CDR3 in amino acids: CASSAGGGSYNEQFF. CDR3 nucleotides: TGTGCCAGCAGCGCGGGAGGAGGATCCTACAATGAGCAGTTCTTC.

V gene TRBV5-4 combines with J gene TRBJ2-1; D is uncertain. The V end lost 4 bases, the J end lost 7 bases, and 9 bases lay between the germline ends. Germline CDR1 and CDR2: SGHNT and YYREEE (reference sequence). The CDR3 runs to 12 residues. The DNA of the CDR3 is TGTGCCAGCAGCCCCGGTGGGAATGAGCAGTTCTTC. This gives the protein CASSPGGNEQFF.

The V and J genes are TRBV7-3 and TRBJ2-7, with TRBD2 matching 7 bases. Germline CDR1 and CDR2: SGHTA and FQGTGA. The CDR3 has 13 residues. V lost 5 bases and J lost 6; bases outside the gene matches: 7. CDR3 DNA sequence: TGTGCCAGCAGCCGGGGGACTAACGGCGAGCAGTACTTC. Its translation: CASSRGTNGEQYF.

This chain connects TRBV11-3 to TRBJ1-2, with no clear D. Germline CDR1 reads SGHNT; CDR2 reads YENEEA. V lost 0 bases and J lost 5, with 19 bases in between. This CDR3 region has 17 residues. The CDR3 nucleotides read TGTGCCAGCAGCTTAGATCTTCGTTCAAAGCAGCCTTATGGCTACACCTTC. Translating gives CASSLDLRSKQPYGYTF. The complete variable domain, with remaining parts taken from reference TRBV11-3 and TRBJ1-2, reads EAGVVQSPRYKIIEKKQPVAFWCNPISGHNTLYWYLQNLGQGPELLIRYENEEAVDDSQLPKDRFSAERLKGVDSTLKIQPAELGDSAVYLCASSLDLRSKQPYGYTFGSGTRLTVV.

V usage is TRBV29-1 and J usage is TRBJ2-1, with D possibly matching TRBD2 (5 bases). Between the trimmed V and J ends, which lost 4 bases and 5 bases, there was a span of 6 bases. The CDR3 totals 11 residues. Germline V CDR1 and CDR2: SQVTM, ANQGSEA. DNA for the CDR3: TGCAGCGTTGCGGGGAACAATGAGCAGTTCTTC. It yields the protein CSVAGNNEQFF.

CDR3 amino acids: CASSFPKSNEKLFF. In DNA form, the CDR3 reads TGTGCCAGCAGTTTCCCCAAAAGTAATGAAAAACTGTTTTTT. V and J are TRBV28 and TRBJ1-4; D ambiguous. The CDR3 length is 14 residues. V dropped 3 bases and J dropped 4 bases, with 9 bases sitting between them. Germline CDR1 and CDR2: MDHEN and SYDVKM.

This sequence joins TRBV6-5 and TRBJ1-5; the D is unclear. V gave up 2 bases and J gave up 7 bases, with 12 bases separating them. This CDR3 has 14 residues. Germline CDR1 and CDR2: MNHEY and SVGAGI. CDR3 amino acids: CASSYGPGRQPQHF. Here the CDR3 DNA reads TGTGCCAGCAGTTACGGGCCGGGGAGACAGCCCCAGCATTTT.

The chain joins TRBV13 to TRBJ2-1; 7 bases agree with TRBD2. The CDR3 is 16 amino acids. The junction had 4 bases not matched to a gene; V was cut back by 2 bases and J by 0 bases. The germline V gene encodes CDR1 PRHDT and CDR2 FYEKMQ (reference sequence). The CDR3 reads CASSLTGGSSYNEQFF. CDR3 nucleotide sequence: TGTGCCAGCAGCTTAACGGGCGGGAGCTCCTACAATGAGCAGTTCTTC.

The V call is TRBV6-5, the J call TRBJ1-3, with D hard to call. The V end was cut by 4 bases, the J end by 0 bases, with 7 bases between. This CDR3 has 14 amino acids. Germline CDR1 reads MNHEY; CDR2 reads SVGAGI. The CDR3 spells CASSSPSSGNTIYF. The CDR3 DNA reads as TGTGCCAGCAGTTCCCCATCCTCTGGAAACACCATATATTTT.

The chain carries TRBV19 and TRBJ2-5, with unresolved D. Trimming shortened V by 4 bases and J by 2 bases, and 8 bases separated the two germline ends. The CDR3 length is 13 residues. Germline V gene sequence: CDR1 LNHDA, CDR2 SQIVND (reference sequence). The CDR3 bases are TGTGCCAGTAGTACCCACAGACAAGAGACCCAGTACTTC. This codes for CASSTHRQETQYF.

The chain employs TRBV7-6 and TRBJ1-1; 9 nucleotides agree with TRBD1. The V segment lost 5 bases and the J segment 6 bases; nucleotides outside the gene matches: 4. CDR1 SGHVS and CDR2 FNYEAQ come from the germline V gene. The CDR3 has 13 residues. CDR3 protein: CASSPRDRAEAFF. CDR3 nucleotide sequence: TGTGCCAGCAGCCCACGGGACAGGGCTGAAGCTTTCTTT.

This clone occurred a few times. In the same sample, other DNA sequences code for this CDR3. CDR3 in DNA: TGCGCCAGCAGCCAAGTCGGGCAGGGCGGCTACGAGCAGTACTTC. It is translated as CASSQVGQGGYEQYF. This sequence joins TRBV4-1 and TRBJ2-7, with D possibly matching TRBD1 (5 bases). Germline assignment: CDR1 MGHRA and CDR2 YSYEKL. The CDR3 spans 15 residues. With 1 base removed from V and 3 bases from J, the gap between germline ends came to 13 bases.

This rearrangement joins TRBV11-2 to TRBJ2-1; tentatively, D is TRBD1 (5 bases). The germline V gene encodes CDR1 SGHAT and CDR2 FQNNGV. The CDR3 runs 17 residues. With 5 bases removed from V and 2 bases from J, the gap between germline ends came to 19 bases. The CDR3 nucleotides are TGTGCCAGCAGCCCCAGTCGGGTGGGGCCGCCCTACAATGAGCAGTTCTTC. Amino acid sequence: CASSPSRVGPPYNEQFF.

This clone occurred once. The genes are TRBV11-2 and TRBJ2-7, with 12 bases matching TRBD2. CDR3 size: 16 residues. Germline V CDR1 and CDR2: SGHAT, FQNNGV. Unmatched junction bases numbered 4, after V lost 4 bases and J lost 0 bases. CDR3 loop: CASSSPTSGSSYEQYF. The CDR3 DNA sequence: TGTGCCAGCAGCTCACCGACTAGCGGGAGCTCCTACGAGCAGTACTTC.

This chain uses TRBV5-1 with TRBJ2-3; TRBD2 matches 13 bases. Trimming took 1 base from V and 2 from J; bases not matched to a gene: 4. Germline V CDR1 and CDR2: SGHRS, YFSETQ. The CDR3 runs to 17 residues. CDR3 region: CASSLSGTSGITDTQYF. In DNA, the CDR3 is TGCGCCAGCAGCTTGAGTGGGACTAGCGGGATCACAGATACGCAGTATTTT.